Listed below are T cell receptor beta chains from one sample, sequenced in a study of blood T cell repertoires in COVID-19. TCRdb's copy holds only in-frame clones and misses some; the assay was immunoSEQ multiplex PCR. The sample shows tens of thousands of clones, approximately 74% of them seen only once. What was sequenced was peripheral blood. The receptor set was obtained from a man aged 70 or older with COVID-19, enrolled during active disease. Each CDR3 is given with its conserved first and last residue. The D gene is left open where the match is weak. For some rows the clone size is stated as once, few or many, or as a class when expanded; others skip it.

j_gene: TRBJ2-2
abundance: .
d_gene: .
v_gene: TRBV6-2/TRBV6-3
CDR3aa: CASSYRDGELFF
CDR3nt: TGTGCCAGCAGTTACCGGGATGGGGAGCTGTTTTTT

j_gene: TRBJ2-7
abundance: .
d_gene: TRBD2
v_gene: TRBV7-6
CDR3aa: CASSPGLAGEYEQYF
CDR3nt: TGTGCCAGCAGCCCGGGACTAGCGGGAGAATACGAGCAGTACTTC

j_gene: TRBJ2-3
abundance: .
d_gene: TRBD2
v_gene: TRBV4-3
CDR3aa: CASSPGLEVDTQYF
CDR3nt: TGCGCCAGCAGCCCAGGACTAGAAGTAGATACGCAGTATTTT

j_gene: TRBJ2-2
abundance: .
d_gene: .
v_gene: TRBV4-2
CDR3aa: CASSQDLDFSNTGELFF
CDR3nt: TGTGCCAGCAGCCAAGATCTCGACTTTTCGAACACCGGGGAGCTGTTTTTT

j_gene: TRBJ2-5
abundance: .
d_gene: .
v_gene: TRBV20-1
CDR3aa: CSASQGETQYF
CDR3nt: TGCAGTGCTAGCCAGGGGGAGACCCAGTACTTC

j_gene: TRBJ2-7
abundance: few
d_gene: TRBD1
v_gene: TRBV4-1
CDR3aa: CASSQGRRDRGDEQYF
CDR3nt: TGCGCCAGCAGCCAAGGGCGCCGGGACAGGGGCGACGAGCAGTACTTC

j_gene: TRBJ2-1
abundance: .
d_gene: TRBD2
v_gene: TRBV5-1
CDR3aa: CASSSIAGVYNEQFF
CDR3nt: TGCGCCAGCAGCTCAATAGCGGGAGTCTACAATGAGCAGTTCTTC

j_gene: TRBJ1-4
abundance: .
d_gene: .
v_gene: TRBV28
CDR3aa: CASSTPAHSSEKLFF
CDR3nt: TGTGCCAGCAGTACTCCTGCCCATTCTAGCGAAAAACTGTTTTTT

j_gene: TRBJ2-5
abundance: .
d_gene: TRBD2
v_gene: TRBV15
CDR3aa: CATSRGPGEGETQYF
CDR3nt: TGTGCCACCAGCAGGGGACCGGGGGAGGGAGAGACCCAGTACTTC

j_gene: TRBJ2-7
abundance: .
d_gene: TRBD1
v_gene: TRBV9
CDR3aa: CASSHLDRDYEQYF
CDR3nt: TGTGCCAGCAGCCACCTGGACAGGGATTACGAGCAGTACTTC

j_gene: TRBJ1-4
abundance: .
d_gene: .
v_gene: TRBV19
CDR3aa: CASSFKTPDRSNEKLFF
CDR3nt: TGTGCCAGTAGTTTCAAAACCCCGGACAGAAGTAATGAAAAACTGTTTTTT

j_gene: TRBJ2-1
abundance: .
d_gene: .
v_gene: TRBV7-2
CDR3aa: CASSLVSGASEQFF
CDR3nt: TGTGCCAGCAGCTTAGTATCAGGGGCCAGTGAGCAGTTCTTC

j_gene: TRBJ2-7
abundance: .
d_gene: .
v_gene: TRBV28
CDR3aa: CASSFLGAYEQYF
CDR3nt: TGTGCCAGCAGTTTTCTAGGGGCCTACGAGCAGTACTTC

j_gene: TRBJ1-2
abundance: .
d_gene: .
v_gene: TRBV11-2
CDR3aa: CASSLSISVDGYTF
CDR3nt: TGTGCCAGCAGCTTATCAATCTCGGTGGATGGCTACACCTTC

j_gene: TRBJ1-2
abundance: .
d_gene: .
v_gene: TRBV6-2/TRBV6-3
CDR3aa: CASSGQYNYGYTF
CDR3nt: TGTGCCAGCAGCGGACAGTATAACTATGGCTACACCTTC

j_gene: TRBJ2-7
abundance: .
d_gene: TRBD2
v_gene: TRBV7-2
CDR3aa: CASSLGFPREGPYEQYF
CDR3nt: TGTGCCAGCAGCTTAGGGTTCCCGCGGGAGGGCCCCTACGAGCAGTACTTC

j_gene: TRBJ1-4
abundance: few
d_gene: .
v_gene: TRBV7-8
CDR3aa: CASSLREEKLFF
CDR3nt: TGTGCCAGCAGCCTCCGGGAGGAAAAACTGTTTTTT

j_gene: TRBJ2-1
abundance: .
d_gene: TRBD2
v_gene: TRBV15
CDR3aa: CATSTRRGGPGTSGVSSYNEQFF
CDR3nt: TGTGCCACCAGCACACGACGAGGGGGTCCCGGGACTAGCGGGGTTAGCTCCTACAATGAGCAGTTCTTC

j_gene: TRBJ1-1
abundance: .
d_gene: .
v_gene: TRBV28
CDR3aa: CASREGTTNTEAFF
CDR3nt: TGTGCCAGCAGAGAAGGGACAACGAACACTGAAGCTTTCTTT

j_gene: TRBJ2-7
abundance: .
d_gene: .
v_gene: TRBV4-1
CDR3aa: CASRSTRRSSYEQYF
CDR3nt: TGCGCCAGCAGATCCACCCGGCGGAGCTCCTACGAGCAGTACTTC

j_gene: TRBJ1-2
abundance: .
d_gene: .
v_gene: TRBV4-2
CDR3aa: CASSPQGSANYGYTF
CDR3nt: TGTGCCAGCAGCCCCCAGGGGTCAGCTAACTATGGCTACACCTTC

j_gene: TRBJ1-5
abundance: .
d_gene: .
v_gene: TRBV5-1
CDR3aa: CASSLNSGSPNQPQHF
CDR3nt: TGCGCCAGCAGCTTGAATTCCGGGAGCCCTAATCAGCCCCAGCATTTT

j_gene: TRBJ1-1
abundance: .
d_gene: TRBD1
v_gene: TRBV10-3
CDR3aa: CAIKDRPGTEAFF
CDR3nt: TGTGCCATCAAGGACAGGCCTGGCACTGAAGCTTTCTTT

j_gene: TRBJ1-2
abundance: .
d_gene: .
v_gene: TRBV13
CDR3aa: CASSLVGGVNYDGYTF
CDR3nt: TGTGCCAGCAGCTTAGTAGGGGGTGTCAACTATGATGGCTACACCTTC

j_gene: TRBJ2-5
abundance: .
d_gene: TRBD2
v_gene: TRBV19
CDR3aa: CASSIVGTSGPPQYF
CDR3nt: TGTGCCAGTAGTATCGTCGGGACTAGCGGACCCCCCCAGTACTTC

j_gene: TRBJ2-7
abundance: many
d_gene: TRBD1
v_gene: TRBV5-4
CDR3aa: CASSRGQGGYEQYF
CDR3nt: TGTGCCAGCAGCCGGGGACAGGGTGGGTACGAGCAGTACTTC

j_gene: TRBJ2-2
abundance: few
d_gene: .
v_gene: TRBV6-1
CDR3aa: CASSEVYGSTGELFF
CDR3nt: TGTGCCAGCAGTGAAGTTTACGGGTCCACCGGGGAGCTGTTTTTT

j_gene: TRBJ2-3
abundance: once
d_gene: TRBD1
v_gene: TRBV5-1
CDR3aa: CASSLARTGGADTQYF
CDR3nt: TGCGCCAGCAGCTTGGCTCGGACAGGGGGCGCAGATACGCAGTATTTT

j_gene: TRBJ1-5
abundance: .
d_gene: .
v_gene: TRBV6-2/TRBV6-3
CDR3aa: CASSQRLDSFNQPQHF
CDR3nt: TGTGCCAGCAGTCAAAGACTCGACAGCTTCAATCAGCCCCAGCATTTT

j_gene: TRBJ2-1
abundance: .
d_gene: TRBD2
v_gene: TRBV7-7
CDR3aa: CASSSLSGSSYNEQFF
CDR3nt: TGTGCTAGCAGCTCACTTAGCGGGAGCTCCTACAATGAGCAGTTCTTC

j_gene: TRBJ2-2
abundance: .
d_gene: TRBD2
v_gene: TRBV4-3
CDR3aa: CASSPSAGGDTGELFF
CDR3nt: TGCGCCAGCAGCCCCTCCGCGGGAGGGGACACCGGGGAGCTGTTTTTT

j_gene: TRBJ1-4
abundance: .
d_gene: .
v_gene: TRBV19
CDR3aa: CASSIRYNEKLFF
CDR3nt: TGTGCCAGTAGTATCAGATATAATGAAAAACTGTTTTTT

j_gene: TRBJ2-1
abundance: .
d_gene: .
v_gene: TRBV28
CDR3aa: CASSSLGGQFF
CDR3nt: TGTGCCAGCTCCTCCCTCGGGGGGCAGTTCTTC

j_gene: TRBJ1-2
abundance: .
d_gene: TRBD1
v_gene: TRBV9
CDR3aa: CASSVATTGALYGYTF
CDR3nt: TGTGCCAGCAGCGTAGCTACGACAGGGGCTTTATATGGCTACACCTTC

j_gene: TRBJ1-1
abundance: .
d_gene: .
v_gene: TRBV7-9
CDR3aa: CASWGVLQGNTEAFF
CDR3nt: TGTGCCAGTTGGGGGGTTTTACAAGGAAACACTGAAGCTTTCTTT

j_gene: TRBJ1-1
abundance: .
d_gene: TRBD1
v_gene: TRBV6-5
CDR3aa: CASSYPPGGQNTEAFF
CDR3nt: TGTGCCAGCAGTTATCCCCCAGGGGGCCAGAACACTGAAGCTTTCTTT